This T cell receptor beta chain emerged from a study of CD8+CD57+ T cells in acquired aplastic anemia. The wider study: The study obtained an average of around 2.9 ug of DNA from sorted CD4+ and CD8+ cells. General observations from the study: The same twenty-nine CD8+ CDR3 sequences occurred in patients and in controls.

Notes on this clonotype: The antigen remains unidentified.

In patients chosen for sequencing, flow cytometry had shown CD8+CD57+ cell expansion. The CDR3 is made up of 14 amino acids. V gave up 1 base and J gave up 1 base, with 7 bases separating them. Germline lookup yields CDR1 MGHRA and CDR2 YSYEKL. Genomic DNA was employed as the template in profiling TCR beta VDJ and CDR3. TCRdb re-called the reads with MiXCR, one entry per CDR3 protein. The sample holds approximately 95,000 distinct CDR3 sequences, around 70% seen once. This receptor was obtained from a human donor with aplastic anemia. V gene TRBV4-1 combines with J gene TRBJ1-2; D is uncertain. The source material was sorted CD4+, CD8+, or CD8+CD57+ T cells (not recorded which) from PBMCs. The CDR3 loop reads CASSQGQVNYGYTF. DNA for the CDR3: TGCGCCAGCAGCCAAGGTCAAGTTAACTATGGCTACACCTTC.